These 25 T cell receptor beta chains were sequenced from one sample in a study of T-cell reconstitution after alpha-beta-depleted transplantation in children. Researchers prepared the TCRbeta library using unique molecular identifiers, the study reports. Each CDR3 protein is one row after TCRdb ran MiXCR on the PCR reads. Found here are over 150,000 distinct CDR3 sequences, around 6.8% of them singletons; the top ten hold 3% to 3.5%. Sequencing was performed on PBMCs from the stem cell graft donor, taken from the stem cell graft. The receptors originated from a human donor who donated a stem cell graft to a child with Wiskott-Aldrich syndrome.

This clonotype appeared a few times. The chain carries TRBV5-1 and TRBJ2-5; 7 bases map to TRBD2. The J segment lost 0 bases and the V segment lost 4 bases, leaving 6 bases of the junction unmatched. The length of the CDR3 is 15 residues. Per germline, CDR1 SGHRS and CDR2 YFSETQ. CDR3 loop: CASSDPSGDQETQYF. DNA for the CDR3: TGCGCCAGCAGCGACCCTAGCGGAGACCAAGAGACCCAGTACTTC.

This sequence joins TRBV4-3 and TRBJ1-1; D uncertain. CDR3 size: 15 residues. The germline V gene has CDR1 LGHNA and CDR2 YSLEER. The V end lost 1 base, the J end lost 8 bases, and 17 bases lay between the germline ends. CDR3: CASSQVAYREGEAFF. Here the CDR3 DNA reads TGCGCCAGCAGCCAAGTAGCTTACCGGGAGGGAGAAGCTTTCTTT.

This chain connects TRBV6-1 to TRBJ1-5; 9 bases are shared with TRBD1. Trimming removed 4 bases from V and 5 bases from J; junction bases left unmatched: 9. The CDR3 sequence is 16 residues long. Germline CDR1 reads MNHNS; CDR2 reads SASEGT. The CDR3 sequence: CASSVQNRDRDQPQHF. The DNA for the CDR3 is TGTGCCAGCAGTGTGCAAAACCGGGACAGGGATCAGCCCCAGCATTTT.

This clonotype was observed at least ten times. The chain recombines TRBV6-2 or TRBV6-3 with TRBJ1-1; no clear D. The CDR3 totals 14 residues. The germline V gene has CDR1 MNHEY and CDR2 SVGEGT. V was clipped by 8 bases and J by 11 bases, with 24 bases between them. CDR3 sequence reads: CASFDFGMTSVAFF. CDR3 coding DNA: TGTGCCAGCTTCGATTTCGGGATGACCTCGGTTGCTTTCTTT.

This clonotype was counted a few times. J is TRBJ2-2 and V is TRBV30; TRBD1 aligns across 9 bases. In germline, CDR1 is GTSNPN, CDR2 SVGIG (reference sequence). V lost 2 bases to trimming and J lost 7 bases; unmatched junction nucleotides: 8. The CDR3 runs to 15 residues. CDR3 DNA: TGTGCCTGGAGTCCCCTGGGACAGGGCCACGGGGAGCTGTTTTTT. Residues: CAWSPLGQGHGELFF. The full variable domain, completed using reference TRBV30 and TRBJ2-2, is SQTIHQWPATLVQPVGSPLSLECTVEGTSNPNLYWYRQAAGRGLQLLFYSVGIGQISSEVPQNLSASRPQDRQFILSSKKLLLSDSGFYLCAWSPLGQGHGELFFGEGSRLTVL.

This clonotype was picked up a small number of times. J is TRBJ1-4 and V is TRBV25-1; 10 bases map to TRBD1. This CDR3 is 16 amino acids long. V dropped 3 bases and J dropped 3; count of bases not matched to a gene: 4. The V gene's germline CDR1 is MGHDK and CDR2 SYGVNS. The CDR3 spells CASSEGTGVSNEKLFF. The CDR3 bases are TGTGCCAGCAGTGAGGGGACAGGGGTCTCTAATGAAAAACTGTTTTTT.

This clonotype showed up many times. The rearrangement uses TRBV12-3 or TRBV12-4 and TRBJ1-3; D gene uncertain. The CDR3 totals 14 residues. Trimming took 1 base from V and 7 from J, leaving 11 bases between them. Here the CDR3 reads CASSLGSTRNTIYF. DNA of the CDR3: TGTGCCAGCAGTTTAGGGTCCACTAGGAACACCATATATTTT.

This clonotype was seen only a few times. The V call is TRBV7-8, the J call TRBJ1-5; D uncertain. The CDR3 is 14 residues long. V lost 1 base to trimming and J lost 1 base, with 5 bases between them. Germline CDR1 reads SGHVS; CDR2 reads FQNEAQ. CDR3 in amino acids: CASSLVLSNQPQHF. In DNA form, the CDR3 reads TGTGCCAGCAGCTTAGTTTTAAGCAATCAGCCCCAGCATTTT.

In this sample, this clonotype turned up many times. The rearrangement links TRBV20-1 to TRBJ2-1; D is undetermined. The CDR3 is 13 residues long. Trimming stripped 1 base from V and 5 bases from J, with 9 bases between. The germline gives CDR1 DFQATT, CDR2 SNEGSKA (reference sequence). As DNA, the CDR3 is TGCAGTGCTAGAGGCCCGGTCAACAATGAGCAGTTCTTC. It translates to CSARGPVNNEQFF.

This clonotype was recorded at least ten times. The chain combines TRBV7-9 with TRBJ1-5, with 8 nucleotides matching TRBD1. Per germline, CDR1 SEHNR and CDR2 FQNEAQ (reference sequence). Trimming removed 4 bases from V and 1 base from J; junction bases left unmatched: 3. The CDR3 is made up of 15 amino acids. CDR3 sequence: CASSYDRGSNQPQHF. As DNA, the CDR3 is TGTGCCAGCAGCTACGACAGGGGAAGCAATCAGCCCCAGCATTTT. Variable domain in full (rest from reference TRBV7-9 and TRBJ1-5): DTGVSQNPRHKITKRGQNVTFRCDPISEHNRLYWYRQTLGQGPEFLTYFQNEAQLEKSRLLSDRFSAERPKGSFSTLEIQRTEQGDSAMYLCASSYDRGSNQPQHFGDGTRLSIL.

This clonotype was seen only a few times. The chain is built from TRBV28 and TRBJ2-2; 8 bases are a match to TRBD2. The V gene's germline CDR1 is MDHEN and CDR2 SYDVKM. CDR3 length: 18 residues. V lost 2 bases, J lost 7 bases, and 15 bases stayed unmatched. The CDR3 spells CASSLRRHSGGADGELFF. The CDR3, as DNA: TGTGCCAGCAGTTTAAGAAGACATTCGGGGGGGGCGGACGGGGAGCTGTTTTTT.

This clonotype was seen ten or more times. V and J are TRBV7-9 and TRBJ2-3; perhaps D is TRBD1 or TRBD2 (5 bases each). The CDR3 is 13 amino acids. In germline, CDR1 is SEHNR, CDR2 FQNEAQ (reference sequence). V was shortened by 5 bases and J by 4 bases, with 10 bases between the two germline ends. The CDR3 loop reads CASSPRGADTQYF. The CDR3 DNA follows: TGTGCCAGCAGCCCCCGGGGCGCAGATACGCAGTATTTT. Full variable domain (remainder filled in from reference TRBV7-9 and TRBJ2-3): DTGVSQNPRHKITKRGQNVTFRCDPISEHNRLYWYRQTLGQGPEFLTYFQNEAQLEKSRLLSDRFSAERPKGSFSTLEIQRTEQGDSAMYLCASSPRGADTQYFGPGTRLTVL.

The V call is TRBV9, the J call TRBJ2-7, with D uncertain. Between the trimmed V and J ends, which lost 3 bases and 1 base, there was a span of 11 bases. Germline CDR1 reads SGDLS; CDR2 reads YYNGEE. This CDR3 region has 14 residues. The CDR3 DNA reads TGTGCCAGCAGCGCCGGGTCCCCTTCCTACGAGCAGTACTTC. It is translated as CASSAGSPSYEQYF.

This clonotype was picked up many times. The CDR3 here is CASSQRGAVSGRGTEAFF. The CDR3 DNA reads as TGTGCCAGCAGTCAAAGGGGGGCAGTAAGTGGAAGAGGGACTGAAGCTTTCTTT. This chain uses TRBV6-1 with TRBJ1-1; TRBD1 is a possible D gene (6 bases). V lost 5 bases and J lost 5, with 27 bases in between. The V gene's germline CDR1 is MNHNS and CDR2 SASEGT. The CDR3 extends over 18 amino acids.

This clonotype was counted at least ten times. The genes are TRBV6-2 or TRBV6-3 and TRBJ1-1; D unclear. V was cut by 5 bases and J by 4 bases, with 20 bases left in between. The CDR3 runs to 16 residues. The V gene's germline CDR1 is MNHEY and CDR2 SVGEGT. The CDR3 DNA sequence: TGTGCCAGCAGTCAGCCCCACTCCCGAACAAGCACTGAAGCTTTCTTT. Its translation is CASSQPHSRTSTEAFF.

This clonotype was found many times. The chain joins TRBV29-1 to TRBJ1-5, with 7 bases matching TRBD1. V lost 4 bases and J lost 3; bases outside the gene matches: 3. The CDR3 extends over 13 amino acids. CDR1 is SQVTM, CDR2 ANQGSEA, per germline. The CDR3 nucleotides read TGCAGCGTTGCGGGACAGCTCAATCAGCCCCAGCATTTT. This codes for CSVAGQLNQPQHF.

A few counts support this clonotype. CDR3 loop: CASMSGATYEQYF. CDR3 DNA: TGTGCCAGCATGAGCGGGGCTACCTACGAGCAGTACTTC. The chain links TRBV7-2 to TRBJ2-7; 7 bases are a match to TRBD2. The V gene end was trimmed by 7 bases and the J gene end by 2 bases; junction bases not matched to a gene: 5. The CDR3 is 13 amino acids. Germline loops: CDR1 SGHTA, CDR2 FQGNSA.

There are many counts of this clonotype. This chain uses TRBV5-1 with TRBJ2-1; no reliable D call. Germline values: CDR1 SGHRS, CDR2 YFSETQ. V lost 0 bases and J lost 2, with 9 bases in between. The CDR3 runs 15 residues. CDR3 loop: CASSLDGGAYNEQFF. The CDR3 nucleotides are TGCGCCAGCAGCTTGGATGGCGGAGCCTACAATGAGCAGTTCTTC.

Ten or more counts support this clonotype. This chain connects TRBV6-4 to TRBJ2-5; 7 positions agree with TRBD1. With V trimmed by 5 bases and J by 2 bases, 8 bases remained unmatched. The CDR3 runs 15 residues. Germline V CDR1 and CDR2: MRHNA, SNTAGT. CDR3 DNA: TGTGCCAGCAGTCCTAGAGGGGACAGACAAGAGACCCAGTACTTC. Translating it yields CASSPRGDRQETQYF.

This clonotype was detected many times. V usage is TRBV20-1 and J usage is TRBJ1-6; D is perhaps TRBD1 (6 bases). The CDR3 runs 15 residues. The ends were cut back, 3 bases at V and 9 bases at J, with 18 bases in the middle. Germline CDR1 is DFQATT and CDR2 is SNEGSKA (reference sequence). DNA for the CDR3: TGCAGTGCTAGTCTTACAGGGACTGGGAGTTCACCCCTCCACTTT. As protein: CSASLTGTGSSPLHF.

This rearrangement joins TRBV20-1 to TRBJ2-1; 9 bases align to TRBD2. The CDR3 totals 15 residues. Germline V gene lookup returns CDR1 DFQATT and CDR2 SNEGSKA (reference sequence). V shed 2 bases and J 7 bases; nucleotides not matched to a gene: 9. CDR3 DNA sequence: TGCAGTGCTAGACGGGGCGGGGGGGCCCTAAATGAGCAGTTCTTC. This codes for CSARRGGGALNEQFF.

This clonotype has only a few counts. This chain connects TRBV30 to TRBJ2-7; 7 nucleotides line up with TRBD1. The CDR3 runs to 15 residues. V lost 2 bases to trimming and J lost 2 bases; unmatched junction nucleotides: 9. Germline CDR1 is GTSNPN and CDR2 is SVGIG (reference sequence). The CDR3 loop reads CAWSSSTGTTYEQYF. In nucleotides, the CDR3 is TGTGCCTGGAGTTCTTCGACAGGGACGACCTACGAGCAGTACTTC.

At least ten counts were recorded for this clonotype. The rearrangement links TRBV20-1 to TRBJ2-2; TRBD1 or TRBD2 may be the D gene (5 bases each). Germline values: CDR1 DFQATT, CDR2 SNEGSKA (reference sequence). CDR3 size: 14 residues. Trimming removed 5 bases from V and 4 bases from J, with 14 bases in between. The CDR3 here is CSAARGAVTGELFF. CDR3 coding DNA: TGCAGTGCTGCCCGGGGCGCCGTCACCGGGGAGCTGTTTTTT.

This clonotype showed up many times. Written as DNA, the CDR3 is TGCAGTGCTAGACCCCTGGGGATATCCGGGACAGGGATTAGGACAGATACGCAGTATTTT. It translates to CSARPLGISGTGIRTDTQYF. V usage is TRBV20-1 and J usage is TRBJ2-3, with 9 bases that match TRBD1. The CDR3 covers 20 residues. With V trimmed by 2 bases and J by 3 bases, 21 bases remained unmatched. Germline V gene lookup returns CDR1 DFQATT and CDR2 SNEGSKA (reference sequence).

This clonotype was recorded at least ten times. The CDR3 is CASSFLRTSYEQYF. The CDR3 nucleotides read TGTGCCAGCAGCTTCCTCCGGACTAGCTACGAGCAGTACTTC. The chain is built from TRBV7-9 and TRBJ2-7; TRBD2 matches at 7 bases. The CDR3 is 14 amino acids. Germline trimming cut 3 bases from V and 3 bases from J; bases unmatched to any gene: 5. Looked up from germline, CDR1 is SEHNR and CDR2 is FQNEAQ (reference sequence).